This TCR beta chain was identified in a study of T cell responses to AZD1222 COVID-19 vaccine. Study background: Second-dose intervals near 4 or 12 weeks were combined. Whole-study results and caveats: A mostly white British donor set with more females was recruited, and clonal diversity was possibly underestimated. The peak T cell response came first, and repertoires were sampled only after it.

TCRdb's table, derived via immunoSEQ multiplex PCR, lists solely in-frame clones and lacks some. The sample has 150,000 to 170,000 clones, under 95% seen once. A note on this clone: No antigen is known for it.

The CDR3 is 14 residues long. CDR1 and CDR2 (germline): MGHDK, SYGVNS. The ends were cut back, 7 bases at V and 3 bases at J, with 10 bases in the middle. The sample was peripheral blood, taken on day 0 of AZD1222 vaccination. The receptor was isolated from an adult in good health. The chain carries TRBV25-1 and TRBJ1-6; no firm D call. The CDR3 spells CASTGIGYNSPLHF. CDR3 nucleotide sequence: TGTGCCAGCACGGGCATAGGCTATAATTCACCCCTCCACTTT.